A single T cell receptor (beta chain) is shown here with its context. The antigen is unknown. This table comes from immunoSEQ multiplex PCR, and its TCRdb copy is limited to in-frame clones, with some not included. The sample includes more than 90,000 clones, about nine tenths of them seen just once. The CDR3 loop spans 16 amino acids. V shed 2 bases, J shed 6 bases, and the junction held 4 bases outside the gene matches. Germline V gene lookup returns CDR1 SEHNR and CDR2 FQNEAQ (reference sequence). The data belong to a study of siplizumab effects on memory and regulatory T cells. Study results and limitations: The suppressive capacity of proliferating Tregs from siplizumab cultures remained unconfirmed. Mappable alloreactive CD4+ clones came from Treg cells around 65% of the time on average with siplizumab, against 26.9% in controls.

The clonotype comes from a human donor in good health. Input material: non-Treg CD4+ T cells sorted from blood. J is TRBJ2-3 and V is TRBV7-9; TRBD2 agrees at 14 bases. CDR3 sequence: CASSLPGLAGVDTQYF. Here the CDR3 DNA reads TGTGCCAGCAGCTTACCGGGACTAGCGGGAGTCGATACGCAGTATTTT.